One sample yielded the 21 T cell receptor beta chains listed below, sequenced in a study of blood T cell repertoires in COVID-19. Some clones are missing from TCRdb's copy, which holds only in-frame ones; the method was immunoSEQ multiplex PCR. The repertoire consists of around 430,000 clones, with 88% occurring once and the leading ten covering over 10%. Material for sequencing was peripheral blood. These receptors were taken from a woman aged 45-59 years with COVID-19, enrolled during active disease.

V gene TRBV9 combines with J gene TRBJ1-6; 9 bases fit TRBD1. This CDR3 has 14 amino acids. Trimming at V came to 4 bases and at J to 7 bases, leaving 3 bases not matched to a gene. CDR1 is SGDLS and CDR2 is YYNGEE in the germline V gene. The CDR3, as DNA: TGTGCCAGCAGCCCCGGGACAGGGAATTCACCCCTCCACTTT. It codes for CASSPGTGNSPLHF.

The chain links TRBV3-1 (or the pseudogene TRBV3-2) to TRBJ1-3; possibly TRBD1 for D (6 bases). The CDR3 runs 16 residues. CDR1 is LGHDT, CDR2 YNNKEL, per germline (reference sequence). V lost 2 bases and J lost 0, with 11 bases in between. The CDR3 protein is CASSQHGQYSGNTIYF. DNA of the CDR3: TGTGCCAGCAGCCAACATGGACAGTACTCTGGAAACACCATATATTTT.

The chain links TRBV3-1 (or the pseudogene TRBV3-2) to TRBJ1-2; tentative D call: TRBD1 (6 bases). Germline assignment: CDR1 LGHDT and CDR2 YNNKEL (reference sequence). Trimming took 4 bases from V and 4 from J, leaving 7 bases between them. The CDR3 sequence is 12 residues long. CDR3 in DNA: TGTGCCAGCAGCCCGGACAGCTATGGCTACACCTTC. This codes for CASSPDSYGYTF.

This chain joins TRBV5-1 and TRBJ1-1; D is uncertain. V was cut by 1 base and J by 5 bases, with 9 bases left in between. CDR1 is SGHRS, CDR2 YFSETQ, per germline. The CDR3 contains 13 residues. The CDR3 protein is CASSLQAGTEAFF. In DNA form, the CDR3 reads TGCGCCAGCAGCTTGCAGGCAGGAACTGAAGCTTTCTTT.

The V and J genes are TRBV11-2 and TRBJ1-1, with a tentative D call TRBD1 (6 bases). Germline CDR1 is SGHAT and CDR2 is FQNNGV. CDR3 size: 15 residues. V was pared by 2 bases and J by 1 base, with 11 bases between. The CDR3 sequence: CASSLRPGANTEAFF. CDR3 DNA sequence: TGTGCCAGCAGCTTACGTCCAGGGGCGAACACTGAAGCTTTCTTT. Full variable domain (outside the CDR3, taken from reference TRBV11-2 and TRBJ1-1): EAGVAQSPRYKIIEKRQSVAFWCNPISGHATLYWYQQILGQGPKLLIQFQNNGVVDDSQLPKDRFSAERLKGVDSTLKIQPAKLEDSAVYLCASSLRPGANTEAFFGQGTRLTVV.

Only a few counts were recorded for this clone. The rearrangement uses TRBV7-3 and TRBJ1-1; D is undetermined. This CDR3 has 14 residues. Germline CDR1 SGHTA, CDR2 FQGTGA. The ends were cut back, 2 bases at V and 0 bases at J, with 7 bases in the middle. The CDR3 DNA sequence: TGTGCCAGCAGCTTATTCGCTATGAACACTGAAGCTTTCTTT. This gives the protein CASSLFAMNTEAFF.

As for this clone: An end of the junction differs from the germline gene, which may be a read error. CDR3 bases: TGTGCCAGCAGCTTGGGGATGGACAGCGGTGCCTTC. Protein product: CASSLGMDSGAF. The chain joins TRBV12-3 or TRBV12-4 to TRBJ1-2; D may be TRBD1 (6 bases). There are 12 residues in the CDR3.

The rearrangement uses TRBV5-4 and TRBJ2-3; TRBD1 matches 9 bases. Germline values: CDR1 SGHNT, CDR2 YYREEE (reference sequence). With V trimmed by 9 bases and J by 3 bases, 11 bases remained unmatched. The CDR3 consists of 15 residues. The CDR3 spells CATRPRDRETDTQYF. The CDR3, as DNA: TGTGCCACCCGGCCCCGGGACAGGGAGACAGATACGCAGTATTTT. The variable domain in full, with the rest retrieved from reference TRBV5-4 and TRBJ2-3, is ETGVTQSPTHLIKTRGQQVTLRCSSQSGHNTVSWYQQALGQGPQFIFQYYREEENGRGNFPPRFSGLQFPNYSSELNVNALELDDSALYLCATRPRDRETDTQYFGPGTRLTVL.

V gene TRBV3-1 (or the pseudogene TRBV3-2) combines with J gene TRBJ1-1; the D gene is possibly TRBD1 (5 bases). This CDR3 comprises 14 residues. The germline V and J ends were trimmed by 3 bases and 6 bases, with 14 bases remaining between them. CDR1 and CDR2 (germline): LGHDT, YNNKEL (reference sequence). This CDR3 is CASSHLGAVAEAFF. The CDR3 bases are TGTGCCAGCAGCCACTTAGGGGCTGTCGCTGAAGCTTTCTTT.

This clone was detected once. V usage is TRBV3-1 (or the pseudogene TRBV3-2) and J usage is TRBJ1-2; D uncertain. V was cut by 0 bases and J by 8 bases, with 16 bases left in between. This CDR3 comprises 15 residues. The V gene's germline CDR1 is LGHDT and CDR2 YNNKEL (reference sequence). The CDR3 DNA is TGTGCCAGCAGCCAAGATTTCGGGCAACCGGGGGGCTACACCTTC. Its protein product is CASSQDFGQPGGYTF.

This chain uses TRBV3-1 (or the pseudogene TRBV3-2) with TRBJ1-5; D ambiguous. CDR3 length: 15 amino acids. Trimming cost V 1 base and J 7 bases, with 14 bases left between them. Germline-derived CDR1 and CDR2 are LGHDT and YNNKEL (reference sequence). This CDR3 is CASSQGSGIRQPQHF. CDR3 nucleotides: TGTGCCAGCAGCCAAGGCTCCGGGATTAGGCAGCCCCAGCATTTT.

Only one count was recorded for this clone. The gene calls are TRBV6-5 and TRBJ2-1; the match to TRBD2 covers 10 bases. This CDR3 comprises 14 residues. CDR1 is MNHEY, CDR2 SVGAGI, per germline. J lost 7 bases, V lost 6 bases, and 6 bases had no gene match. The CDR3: CASRRSGGANEQFF. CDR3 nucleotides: TGTGCCAGCAGAAGAAGCGGGGGGGCGAATGAGCAGTTCTTC.

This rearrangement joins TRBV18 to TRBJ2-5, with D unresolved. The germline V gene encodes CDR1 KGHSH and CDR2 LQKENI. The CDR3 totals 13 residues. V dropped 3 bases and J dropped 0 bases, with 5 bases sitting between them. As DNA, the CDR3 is TGTGCCAGCTCACCTAGCAACCAAGAGACCCAGTACTTC. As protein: CASSPSNQETQYF.

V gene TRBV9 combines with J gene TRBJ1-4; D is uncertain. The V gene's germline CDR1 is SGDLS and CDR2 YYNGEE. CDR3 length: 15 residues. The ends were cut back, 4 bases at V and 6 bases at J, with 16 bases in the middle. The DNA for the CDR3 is TGTGCCAGCAGCCGAAACCGCCTGACTGATGAAAAACTGTTTTTT. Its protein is CASSRNRLTDEKLFF.

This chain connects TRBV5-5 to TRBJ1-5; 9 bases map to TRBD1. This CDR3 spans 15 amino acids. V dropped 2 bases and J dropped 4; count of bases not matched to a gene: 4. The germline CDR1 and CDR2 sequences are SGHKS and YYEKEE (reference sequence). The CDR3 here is CASSFGTGRNQPQHF. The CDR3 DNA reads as TGTGCCAGCAGCTTCGGGACAGGGAGAAATCAGCCCCAGCATTTT.

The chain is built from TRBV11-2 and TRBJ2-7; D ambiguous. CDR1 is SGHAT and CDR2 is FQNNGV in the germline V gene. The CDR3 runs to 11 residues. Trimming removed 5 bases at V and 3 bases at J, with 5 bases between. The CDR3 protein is CASSVNYEQYF. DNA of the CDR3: TGTGCCAGCAGCGTCAACTACGAGCAGTACTTC.

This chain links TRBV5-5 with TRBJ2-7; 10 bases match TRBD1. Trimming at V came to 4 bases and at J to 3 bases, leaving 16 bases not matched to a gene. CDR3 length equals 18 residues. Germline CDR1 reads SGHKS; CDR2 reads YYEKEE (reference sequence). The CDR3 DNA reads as TGTGCCAGCAGCACCCAAGACACGACAGGGGGCGGAATCTACGAGCAGTACTTC. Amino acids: CASSTQDTTGGGIYEQYF.

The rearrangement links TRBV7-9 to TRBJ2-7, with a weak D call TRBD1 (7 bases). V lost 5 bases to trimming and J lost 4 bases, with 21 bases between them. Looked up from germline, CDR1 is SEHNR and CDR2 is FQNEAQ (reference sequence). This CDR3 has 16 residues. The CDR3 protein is CASSTRGQLKTYEQYF. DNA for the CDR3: TGTGCCAGCAGCACGCGGGGACAGCTGAAAACTTACGAGCAGTACTTC.

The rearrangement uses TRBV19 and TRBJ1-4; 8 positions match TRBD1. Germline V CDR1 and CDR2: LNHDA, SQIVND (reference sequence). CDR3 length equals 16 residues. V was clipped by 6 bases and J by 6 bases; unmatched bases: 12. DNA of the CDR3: TGTGCCAGTAGCGACAGGGGACGGAGCACGGATGAAAAACTGTTTTTT. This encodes CASSDRGRSTDEKLFF.

CDR3 nucleotides: TGTGCCAGCAGTTACTATCGGACTAGCGGGGGCGCGGGAGGCAATGAGCAGTTCTTC. Translation gives CASSYYRTSGGAGGNEQFF. The chain has TRBV6-2 or TRBV6-3 and TRBJ2-1, with 13 bases lining up with TRBD2. The CDR3 consists of 19 residues. The V gene end was trimmed by 1 base and the J gene end by 6 bases; junction bases not matched to a gene: 12. Germline CDR1 and CDR2: MNHEY and SVGEGT.

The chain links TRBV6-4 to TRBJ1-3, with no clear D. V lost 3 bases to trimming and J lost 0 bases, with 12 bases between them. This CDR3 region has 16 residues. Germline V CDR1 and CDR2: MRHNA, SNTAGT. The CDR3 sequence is CASSESHSYSGNTIYF. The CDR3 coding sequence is TGTGCCAGCAGTGAATCTCACTCCTACTCTGGAAACACCATATATTTT.